The clone carrying this TCR beta chain has only a few counts. TCRdb passed the 5' RACE reads through MiXCR, listing each CDR3 protein once. The data hold roughly 80,000 distinct CDR3 sequences, with around 12% observed a single time. This entry belongs to a study of spatial heterogeneity in lung cancer. Time point indicated: sample taken at primary tumor resection. Whole RNA, which was extracted from tumor, nontumor lung tissue or frozen PBMC, was sequenced without any cell sorting. CDR1 SGHDN and CDR2 FVKESK come from the germline V gene. There are 14 residues in the CDR3. V lost 3 bases and J lost 6, with 13 bases in between.

This specimen was PBMCs, taken at surgery. The rearrangement uses TRBV14 and TRBJ2-3; D gene ambiguous. The TCR sequence derives from a male donor with early-stage non-small cell lung cancer. CDR3 in amino acids: CASSHPGPGDTQYF. As DNA, the CDR3 is TGTGCCAGCAGCCACCCGGGCCCTGGGGATACGCAGTATTTT.